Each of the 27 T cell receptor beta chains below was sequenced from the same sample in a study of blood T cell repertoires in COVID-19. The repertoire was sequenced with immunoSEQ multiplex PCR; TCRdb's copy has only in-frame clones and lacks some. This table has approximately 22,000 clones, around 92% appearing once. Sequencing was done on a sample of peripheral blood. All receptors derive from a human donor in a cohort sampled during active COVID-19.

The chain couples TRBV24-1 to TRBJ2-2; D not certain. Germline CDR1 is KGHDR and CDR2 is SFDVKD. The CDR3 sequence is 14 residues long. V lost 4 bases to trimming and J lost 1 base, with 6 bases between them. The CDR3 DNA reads TGTGCCACCAGTGACCCTTGGAACACCGGGGAGCTGTTTTTT. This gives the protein CATSDPWNTGELFF.

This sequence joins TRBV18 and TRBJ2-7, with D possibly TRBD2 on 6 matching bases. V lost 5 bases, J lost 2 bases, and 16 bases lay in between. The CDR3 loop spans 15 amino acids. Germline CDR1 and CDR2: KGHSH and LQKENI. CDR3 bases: TGTGCCAGCTCAGAGCCAGCTAGCGCTACCTACGAGCAGTACTTC. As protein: CASSEPASATYEQYF.

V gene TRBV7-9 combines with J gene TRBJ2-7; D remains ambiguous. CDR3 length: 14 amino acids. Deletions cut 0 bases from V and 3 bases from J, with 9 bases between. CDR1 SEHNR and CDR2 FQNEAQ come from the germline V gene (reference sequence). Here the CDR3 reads CASSLAVPDYEQYF. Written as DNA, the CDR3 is TGTGCCAGCAGCTTAGCGGTCCCAGACTACGAGCAGTACTTC.

CDR3 loop: CASSIGQGNTEAFF. The CDR3 nucleotides read TGTGCCAGTAGTATCGGACAGGGGAACACTGAAGCTTTCTTT. The chain recombines TRBV19 with TRBJ1-1; TRBD1 matches at 8 bases. With V trimmed by 3 bases and J by 1 base, 1 base remained unmatched. The V gene's germline CDR1 is LNHDA and CDR2 SQIVND (reference sequence). The CDR3 runs to 14 residues.

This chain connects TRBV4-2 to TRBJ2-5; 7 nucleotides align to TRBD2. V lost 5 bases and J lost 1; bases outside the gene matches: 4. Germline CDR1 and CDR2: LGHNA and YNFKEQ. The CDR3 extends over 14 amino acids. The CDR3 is CASSGSGPQETQYF. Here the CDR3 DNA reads TGTGCCAGCAGCGGTAGCGGGCCCCAAGAGACCCAGTACTTC.

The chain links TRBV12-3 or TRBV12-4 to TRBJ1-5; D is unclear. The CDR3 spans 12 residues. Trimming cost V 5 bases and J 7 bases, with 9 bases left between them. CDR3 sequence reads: CASSAGRQPQHF. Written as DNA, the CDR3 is TGTGCCAGCAGTGCTGGGCGACAGCCCCAGCATTTT.

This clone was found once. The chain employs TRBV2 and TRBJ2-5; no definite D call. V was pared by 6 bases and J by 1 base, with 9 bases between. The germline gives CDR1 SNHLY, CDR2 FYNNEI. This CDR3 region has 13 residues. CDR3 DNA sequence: TGTGCCAGCAGCTACCTTCGCCAAGAGACCCAGTACTTC. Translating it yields CASSYLRQETQYF.

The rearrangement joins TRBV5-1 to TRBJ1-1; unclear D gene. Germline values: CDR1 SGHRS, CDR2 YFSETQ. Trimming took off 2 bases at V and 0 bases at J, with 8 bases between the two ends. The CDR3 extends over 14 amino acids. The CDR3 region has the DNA TGCGCCAGCAGCTTCCGAGTCATGAACACTGAAGCTTTCTTT. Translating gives CASSFRVMNTEAFF.

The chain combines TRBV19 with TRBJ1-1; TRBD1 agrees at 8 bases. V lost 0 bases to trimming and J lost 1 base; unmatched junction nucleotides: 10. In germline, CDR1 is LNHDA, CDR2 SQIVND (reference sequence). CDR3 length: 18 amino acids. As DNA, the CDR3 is TGTGCCAGTAGTATAGATCTCTATGGGACAGGTGGGAACACTGAAGCTTTCTTT. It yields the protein CASSIDLYGTGGNTEAFF.

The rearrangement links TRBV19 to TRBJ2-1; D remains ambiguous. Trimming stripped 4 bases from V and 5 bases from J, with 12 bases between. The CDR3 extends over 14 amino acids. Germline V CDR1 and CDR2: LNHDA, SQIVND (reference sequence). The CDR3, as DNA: TGTGCCAGTAGTACAAAATCTCAGGACAATGAGCAGTTCTTC. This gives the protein CASSTKSQDNEQFF.

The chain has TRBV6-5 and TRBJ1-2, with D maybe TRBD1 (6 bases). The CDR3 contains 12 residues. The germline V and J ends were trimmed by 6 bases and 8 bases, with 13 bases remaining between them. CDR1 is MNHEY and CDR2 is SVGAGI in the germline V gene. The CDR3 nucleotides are TGTGCCAGCAGGAGGGGGACGTCGGGCTACACCTTC. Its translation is CASRRGTSGYTF.

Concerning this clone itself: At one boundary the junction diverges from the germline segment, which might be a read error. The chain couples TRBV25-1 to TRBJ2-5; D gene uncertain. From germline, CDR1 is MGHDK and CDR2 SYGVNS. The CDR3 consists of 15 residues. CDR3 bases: TGTGCCAGCAGTGGAGATAGGAAGAGAAGAGAGGCCCAGTACTTC. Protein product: CASSGDRKRREAQYF.

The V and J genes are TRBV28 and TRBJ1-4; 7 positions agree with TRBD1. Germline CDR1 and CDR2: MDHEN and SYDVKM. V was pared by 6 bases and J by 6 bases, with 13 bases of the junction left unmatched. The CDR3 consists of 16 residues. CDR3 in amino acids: CASSPTYRGRDEKLFF. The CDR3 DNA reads TGTGCCAGCAGCCCTACCTACAGGGGTAGGGATGAAAAACTGTTTTTT.

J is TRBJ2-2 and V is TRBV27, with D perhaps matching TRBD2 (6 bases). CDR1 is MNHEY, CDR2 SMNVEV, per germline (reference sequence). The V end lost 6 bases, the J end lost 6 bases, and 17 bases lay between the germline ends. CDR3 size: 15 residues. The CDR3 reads CASSTLTSAAGELFF. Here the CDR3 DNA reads TGTGCCAGCAGCACCCTGACTAGTGCGGCCGGGGAGCTGTTTTTT.

The CDR3 coding sequence is TGCGCCAGCAGCCACGGGACAGGGGGCGCGGAGGGCTACACCTTC. Translated: CASSHGTGGAEGYTF. The gene calls are TRBV4-1 and TRBJ1-2, with 12 bases fitting TRBD1. From germline, CDR1 is MGHRA and CDR2 YSYEKL. The V segment lost 3 bases and the J segment 8 bases; nucleotides outside the gene matches: 7. This CDR3 region has 15 residues.

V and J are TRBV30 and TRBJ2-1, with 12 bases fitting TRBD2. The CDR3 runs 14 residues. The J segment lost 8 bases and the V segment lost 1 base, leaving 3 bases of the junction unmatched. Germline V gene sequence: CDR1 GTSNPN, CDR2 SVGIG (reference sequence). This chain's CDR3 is CAWSGLAGAHEQFF. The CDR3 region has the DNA TGTGCCTGGAGTGGACTAGCGGGAGCACATGAGCAGTTCTTC.

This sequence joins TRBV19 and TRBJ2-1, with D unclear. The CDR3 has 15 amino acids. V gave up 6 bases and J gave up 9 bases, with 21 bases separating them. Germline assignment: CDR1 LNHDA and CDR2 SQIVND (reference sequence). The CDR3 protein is CASSLTAAGSSEQFF. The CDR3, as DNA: TGTGCCAGTAGCTTGACTGCAGCTGGGTCGAGTGAGCAGTTCTTC. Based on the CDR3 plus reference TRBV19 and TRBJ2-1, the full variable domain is DGGITQSPKYLFRKEGQNVTLSCEQNLNHDAMYWYRQDPGQGLRLIYYSQIVNDFQKGDIAEGYSVSREKKESFPLTVTSAQKNPTAFYLCASSLTAAGSSEQFFGPGTRLTVL.

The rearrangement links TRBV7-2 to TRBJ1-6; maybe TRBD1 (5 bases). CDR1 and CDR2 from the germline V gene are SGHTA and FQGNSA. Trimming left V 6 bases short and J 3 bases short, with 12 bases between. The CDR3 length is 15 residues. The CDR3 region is CASRPRQNYNSPLHF. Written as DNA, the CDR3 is TGTGCCAGCAGACCAAGACAGAACTATAATTCACCCCTCCACTTT.

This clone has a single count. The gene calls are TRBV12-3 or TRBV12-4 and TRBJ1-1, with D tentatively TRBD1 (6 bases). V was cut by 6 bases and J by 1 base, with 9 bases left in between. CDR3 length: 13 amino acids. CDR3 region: CASRSDRNTEAFF. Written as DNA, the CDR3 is TGTGCCAGCAGATCGGACAGGAACACTGAAGCTTTCTTT.

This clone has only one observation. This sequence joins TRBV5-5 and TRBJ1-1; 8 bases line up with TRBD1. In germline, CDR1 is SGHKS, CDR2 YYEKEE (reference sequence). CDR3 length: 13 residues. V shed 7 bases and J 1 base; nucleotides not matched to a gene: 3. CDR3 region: CASVGQGNTEAFF. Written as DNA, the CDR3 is TGTGCCAGCGTCGGACAGGGGAACACTGAAGCTTTCTTT.

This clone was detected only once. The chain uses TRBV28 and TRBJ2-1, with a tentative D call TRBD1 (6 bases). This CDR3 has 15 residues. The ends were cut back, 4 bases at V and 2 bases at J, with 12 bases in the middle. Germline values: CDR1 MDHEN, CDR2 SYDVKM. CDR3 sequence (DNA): TGTGCCAGCAGTTACCTGGACAGTCCCTACAATGAGCAGTTCTTC. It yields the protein CASSYLDSPYNEQFF.

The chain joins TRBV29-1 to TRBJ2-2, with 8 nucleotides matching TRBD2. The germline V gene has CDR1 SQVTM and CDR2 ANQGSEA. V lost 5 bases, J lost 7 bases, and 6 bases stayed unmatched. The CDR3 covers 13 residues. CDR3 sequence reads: CSVSGRGFGELFF. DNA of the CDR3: TGCAGCGTTTCCGGGAGGGGGTTCGGGGAGCTGTTTTTT.

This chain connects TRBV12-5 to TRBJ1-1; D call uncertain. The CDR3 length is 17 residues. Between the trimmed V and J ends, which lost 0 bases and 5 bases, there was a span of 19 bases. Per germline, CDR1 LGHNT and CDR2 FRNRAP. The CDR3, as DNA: TGTGCTAGTGGTTTGGTAGAGGCGACGGGGTCCGTGACTGAAGCTTTCTTT. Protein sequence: CASGLVEATGSVTEAFF.

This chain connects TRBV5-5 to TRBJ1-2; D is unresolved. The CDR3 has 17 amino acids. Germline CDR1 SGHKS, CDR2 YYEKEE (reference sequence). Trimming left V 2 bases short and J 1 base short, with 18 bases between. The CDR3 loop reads CASSLGDRWSLNYGYTF. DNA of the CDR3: TGTGCCAGCAGCTTAGGAGATCGGTGGTCCCTTAACTATGGCTACACCTTC.

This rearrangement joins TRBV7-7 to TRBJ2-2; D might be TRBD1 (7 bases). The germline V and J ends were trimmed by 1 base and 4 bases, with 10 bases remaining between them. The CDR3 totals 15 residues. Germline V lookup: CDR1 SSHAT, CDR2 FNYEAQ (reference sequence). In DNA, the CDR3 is TGTGCCAGCAGCTTAGGACAGGGAGGCACCGGGGAGCTGTTTTTT. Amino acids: CASSLGQGGTGELFF.

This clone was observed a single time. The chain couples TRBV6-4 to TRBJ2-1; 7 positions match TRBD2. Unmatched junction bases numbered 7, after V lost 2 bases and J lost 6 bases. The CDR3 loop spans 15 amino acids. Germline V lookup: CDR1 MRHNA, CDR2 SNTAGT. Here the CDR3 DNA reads TGTGCCAGCAGTGACCTTGCGGGAGAGGGCAATGAGCAGTTCTTC. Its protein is CASSDLAGEGNEQFF.

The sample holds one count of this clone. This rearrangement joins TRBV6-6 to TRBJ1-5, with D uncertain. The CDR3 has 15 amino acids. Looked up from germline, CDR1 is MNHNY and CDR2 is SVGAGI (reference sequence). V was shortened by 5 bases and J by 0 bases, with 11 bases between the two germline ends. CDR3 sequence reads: CASSLDGLSNQPQHF. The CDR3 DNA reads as TGTGCCAGCAGTCTGGACGGACTTAGCAATCAGCCCCAGCATTTT.